This passage covers 17 T cell receptor beta chains from one sample sequenced in a study of chemoradiotherapy in HPV16-positive cancers. The repertoire was sequenced with immunoSEQ multiplex PCR; TCRdb's copy has only in-frame clones and lacks some. The table shows approximately 12,000 clones, with roughly 81% occurring only once. Specimen collection occurred from a patient who underwent chemoradiotherapy. These receptors were taken from a human donor with HPV-associated anogenital cancer.

CDR3 nucleotide sequence: TGCGCCAGCCGCCAGGGACCAGGGGACGGTCAGCCCCAGCATTTT. It specifies CASRQGPGDGQPQHF. The chain employs TRBV5-1 and TRBJ1-5; TRBD1 might be the D (6 bases). The CDR3 is 15 amino acids. Deletions cut 7 bases from V and 6 bases from J, with 20 bases between. Germline CDR1 is SGHRS and CDR2 is YFSETQ.

The chain employs TRBV7-2 and TRBJ2-1; D is ambiguous. The V gene's germline CDR1 is SGHTA and CDR2 FQGNSA. V was pared by 1 base and J by 8 bases, with 3 bases between. There are 11 residues in the CDR3. DNA for the CDR3: TGTGCCAGCAGCTTAGACTATGAGCAGTTCTTC. Its translation: CASSLDYEQFF.

This chain connects TRBV2 to TRBJ1-4, with TRBD1 as a possible D gene (5 bases). The CDR3 extends over 13 amino acids. Germline CDR1 reads SNHLY; CDR2 reads FYNNEI. Trimming shortened V by 3 bases and J by 8 bases, and 10 bases separated the two germline ends. The CDR3, as DNA: TGTGCCAGCAGTGAGGGGGGAGGCGAAAAACTGTTTTTT. Protein sequence: CASSEGGGEKLFF.

The gene calls are TRBV6-5 and TRBJ2-2, with 11 bases aligning to TRBD1. This CDR3 is 16 amino acids long. V gave up 2 bases and J gave up 4 bases; unmatched junction bases: 3. In germline, CDR1 is MNHEY, CDR2 SVGAGI. Here the CDR3 reads CASSYAGTGGTGELFF. In DNA, the CDR3 is TGTGCCAGCAGTTACGCAGGGACAGGGGGCACCGGGGAGCTGTTTTTT.

The chain employs TRBV19 and TRBJ1-4; 8 nucleotides line up with TRBD1. Trimming took 6 bases from V and 7 from J; bases not matched to a gene: 7. Germline loops: CDR1 LNHDA, CDR2 SQIVND (reference sequence). The CDR3 has 14 residues. Here the CDR3 reads CASSRDRGSEKLFF. DNA for the CDR3: TGTGCCAGTAGCCGAGACAGGGGTAGTGAAAAACTGTTTTTT.

The chain carries TRBV19 and TRBJ2-5, with D uncertain. This CDR3 has 15 residues. Germline loops: CDR1 LNHDA, CDR2 SQIVND (reference sequence). Trimming shortened V by 1 base and J by 1 base, and 10 bases separated the two germline ends. CDR3 sequence reads: CASSIGPETQETQYF. As DNA, the CDR3 is TGTGCCAGTAGTATAGGCCCGGAAACCCAAGAGACCCAGTACTTC.

This clone was seen once. V and J are TRBV7-9 and TRBJ2-1, with TRBD2 matching 9 bases. This CDR3 comprises 15 residues. From germline, CDR1 is SEHNR and CDR2 FQNEAQ (reference sequence). J gave up 6 bases and V 2 bases, and 5 bases lay outside the gene matches. CDR3 region: CASSLKGGRANEQFF. CDR3 nucleotide sequence: TGTGCCAGCAGCTTAAAAGGCGGGAGGGCCAATGAGCAGTTCTTC. Full variable domain (remainder filled in from reference TRBV7-9 and TRBJ2-1): DTGVSQNPRHKITKRGQNVTFRCDPISEHNRLYWYRQTLGQGPEFLTYFQNEAQLEKSRLLSDRFSAERPKGSFSTLEIQRTEQGDSAMYLCASSLKGGRANEQFFGPGTRLTVL.

This clone was detected once. This chain links TRBV28 with TRBJ1-4; D call uncertain. CDR1 is MDHEN and CDR2 is SYDVKM in the germline V gene. V gave up 6 bases and J gave up 5 bases, with 10 bases separating them. This CDR3 spans 13 amino acids. CDR3 region: CASRGSGNEKLFF. The CDR3 DNA reads TGTGCCAGCAGAGGGTCCGGGAATGAAAAACTGTTTTTT.

This chain connects TRBV5-6 to TRBJ2-5, with 8 bases lining up with TRBD2. The CDR3 totals 16 residues. The V segment lost 4 bases and the J segment 6 bases; nucleotides outside the gene matches: 14. Germline V CDR1 and CDR2: SGHDT, YYEEEE. The CDR3 loop is CASSRRLAYKNQTQYF. The CDR3 coding sequence is TGTGCCAGCAGCAGACGACTAGCGTATAAGAATCAGACCCAGTACTTC.

The V and J genes are TRBV4-1 and TRBJ2-1, with D maybe TRBD2 (5 bases). Germline V gene data show CDR1 as MGHRA and CDR2 as YSYEKL. This CDR3 spans 16 amino acids. Trimming cost V 6 bases and J 0 bases, with 15 bases left between them. In nucleotides, the CDR3 is TGCGCCAGCAGACCCGAGTTGGGGAGCTCCTACAATGAGCAGTTCTTC. Translated: CASRPELGSSYNEQFF.

The rearrangement uses TRBV7-9 and TRBJ2-1; 8 bases map to TRBD2. The J segment lost 7 bases and the V segment lost 3 bases, leaving 11 bases of the junction unmatched. This CDR3 is 16 amino acids long. Germline-derived CDR1 and CDR2 are SEHNR and FQNEAQ (reference sequence). The CDR3 here is CASSFPGTRTGNEQFF. The DNA of the CDR3 is TGTGCCAGCAGCTTCCCCGGGACTAGGACTGGAAATGAGCAGTTCTTC. Variable domain in full (rest from reference TRBV7-9 and TRBJ2-1): DTGVSQNPRHKITKRGQNVTFRCDPISEHNRLYWYRQTLGQGPEFLTYFQNEAQLEKSRLLSDRFSAERPKGSFSTLEIQRTEQGDSAMYLCASSFPGTRTGNEQFFGPGTRLTVL.

Only one count was recorded for this clone. V and J are TRBV5-1 and TRBJ2-3; D ambiguous. CDR1 and CDR2 from the germline V gene are SGHRS and YFSETQ. V lost 6 bases and J 2 bases, leaving 10 bases between the germline ends. The CDR3 consists of 13 residues. CDR3 in DNA: TGCGCCAGCACCTGGAACCCCACAGATACGCAGTATTTT. Its translation: CASTWNPTDTQYF.

The chain joins TRBV5-1 to TRBJ2-7; 15 bases match TRBD2. This CDR3 has 23 residues. V trimming: 0 bases; J trimming: 0 bases; junction bases outside the gene matches: 19. In germline, CDR1 is SGHRS, CDR2 YFSETQ. The CDR3 nucleotides read TGCGCCAGCAGCTTGGGCTGGCGGAGGGGACTAGCGGGAGGAAATGGAGGCTCCTACGAGCAGTACTTC. This encodes CASSLGWRRGLAGGNGGSYEQYF.

In this sample, this clone turned up once. The chain joins TRBV28 to TRBJ1-2; D gene unclear. V was shortened by 1 base and J by 3 bases, with 6 bases between the two germline ends. Germline assignment: CDR1 MDHEN and CDR2 SYDVKM. The CDR3 is 13 residues long. CDR3 coding DNA: TGTGCCAGCAGTTTATTGGCCGACTATGGCTACACCTTC. It yields the protein CASSLLADYGYTF.

This clone was detected once. The chain recombines TRBV5-4 with TRBJ2-1; TRBD1 matches 8 bases. The CDR3 spans 16 residues. V was clipped by 2 bases and J by 7 bases; unmatched bases: 11. The germline V gene encodes CDR1 SGHNT and CDR2 YYREEE (reference sequence). CDR3 nucleotides: TGTGCCAGCAGCTTATTCGGCAGGGGGCTGCAAAATGAGCAGTTCTTC. Amino acids: CASSLFGRGLQNEQFF. Supplemented by reference TRBV5-4 and TRBJ2-1, the full variable domain reads ETGVTQSPTHLIKTRGQQVTLRCSSQSGHNTVSWYQQALGQGPQFIFQYYREEENGRGNFPPRFSGLQFPNYSSELNVNALELDDSALYLCASSLFGRGLQNEQFFGPGTRLTVL.

This clone was picked up one time. The chain employs TRBV19 and TRBJ1-2, with TRBD1 as a possible D gene (5 bases). The CDR3 contains 15 residues. V shed 3 bases and J shed 4 bases, with 15 bases lying between them. Germline V gene data show CDR1 as LNHDA and CDR2 as SQIVND (reference sequence). The CDR3 region is CASSIARDSGYGYTF. The CDR3 DNA sequence: TGTGCCAGTAGTATTGCCAGGGACTCGGGCTATGGCTACACCTTC.

This clone has more than one count but fewer than ten. This CDR3 reads CASSLRQGRNYGYTF. The CDR3 coding sequence is TGCGCCAGCAGCTTGAGGCAGGGCCGGAACTATGGCTACACCTTC. The V gene is TRBV5-1, the J gene TRBJ1-2, with D possibly matching TRBD1 (5 bases). Between the trimmed V and J ends, which lost 1 base and 2 bases, there was a span of 12 bases. This CDR3 contains 15 residues. The germline gives CDR1 SGHRS, CDR2 YFSETQ.